The sequence of this TCR beta chain was determined in a study of human T cells and chemical hapten exposure. The time point is: patch test 1, 2 weeks after DPC sensitization. The treatment denotes: therapeutic diphenylcyclopropenone sensitization with weekly scalp DPC. The sample holds many counts of this clonotype. Between the trimmed V and J ends, which lost 5 bases and 4 bases, there was a span of 14 bases. CDR1 is SGHVS and CDR2 is FQNEAQ in the germline V gene. The CDR3 sequence is 14 residues long. Using its own MiXCR run on the RACE reads, TCRdb lists one record per CDR3 protein. The table has about 82,000 distinct CDR3 sequences, around 11% seen once.

V is TRBV7-8 and J is TRBJ1-1; maybe TRBD1 (6 bases). The clonotype originates from a woman aged 50 to 60 with alopecia areata. Some clones in this sample may be carry-over from other donors' samples. The starting material was whole blood, obtained in connection with sensitization to the hapten diphenylcyclopropenone (DPC). The CDR3 nucleotides read TGTGCCAGCAGCACACAGACAGGATCCACTGAAGCTTTCTTT. Amino acids: CASSTQTGSTEAFF.